One sample yielded the 15 T cell receptor beta chains listed below, sequenced in a study of blood T cell repertoires in COVID-19. The protocol was immunoSEQ multiplex PCR, while the TCRdb copy is restricted to in-frame clones and leaves out a portion. The sample has about 98,000 clones; around 82% are singletons. The sequenced sample was peripheral blood. Receptors were obtained from an older man with active or convalescent COVID-19.

The chain couples TRBV30 to TRBJ2-2; 11 nucleotides line up with TRBD2. The J segment lost 7 bases and the V segment lost 2 bases, leaving 9 bases of the junction unmatched. The CDR3 totals 16 residues. The germline V gene encodes CDR1 GTSNPN and CDR2 SVGIG (reference sequence). CDR3 in DNA: TGTGCCTGGAGTCTCGGACTAGCGGGTTCAATCGGGGAGCTGTTTTTT. Translated, it gives CAWSLGLAGSIGELFF. Full variable domain (outside the CDR3, taken from reference TRBV30 and TRBJ2-2): SQTIHQWPATLVQPVGSPLSLECTVEGTSNPNLYWYRQAAGRGLQLLFYSVGIGQISSEVPQNLSASRPQDRQFILSSKKLLLSDSGFYLCAWSLGLAGSIGELFFGEGSRLTVL.

This clone is a singleton in its sample. The chain couples TRBV2 to TRBJ1-2; D gene unclear. CDR3 size: 17 residues. The V end was cut by 5 bases, the J end by 3 bases, with 22 bases between. The germline V gene encodes CDR1 SNHLY and CDR2 FYNNEI. CDR3 sequence reads: CASSSLIPRGRDYGYTF. The CDR3 nucleotides are TGTGCCAGCAGTAGTTTAATCCCGCGAGGGAGAGACTATGGCTACACCTTC.

This clone was seen more than once but under ten times. A read error may produce the germline difference seen at one junction end. V usage is TRBV10-3 and J usage is TRBJ1-6; D possibly corresponds to TRBD1 (6 bases). The CDR3 has 13 residues. Per the germline V gene, CDR1 is ENHRY and CDR2 is SYGVKD. DNA for the CDR3: TGTGCCATCAGTGGTACAGGGTCAGACGTAGGATTCTTT. Its protein product is CAISGTGSDVGFF.

The gene calls are TRBV15 and TRBJ1-4; D is unresolved. CDR1 is LNHNV, CDR2 YYDKDF, per germline (reference sequence). V was trimmed by 1 base and J by 5 bases, leaving 5 bases between them. The CDR3 totals 13 residues. This CDR3 reads CATSRGTNEKLFF. DNA of the CDR3: TGTGCCACCAGCAGAGGCACAAATGAAAAACTGTTTTTT.

The chain employs TRBV3-1 (or the pseudogene TRBV3-2) and TRBJ2-5, with a tentative D call TRBD2 (5 bases). The CDR3 totals 14 residues. The V end lost 4 bases, the J end lost 3 bases, and 12 bases lay between the germline ends. Germline V gene lookup returns CDR1 LGHDT and CDR2 YNNKEL (reference sequence). As DNA, the CDR3 is TGTGCCAGCAGCCTCTATAGCGTGGAAGAGACCCAGTACTTC. This encodes CASSLYSVEETQYF.

The V and J genes are TRBV5-4 and TRBJ1-6; 7 nucleotides match TRBD1. The ends lost 4 bases at V and 5 bases at J; junction bases unmatched: 6. The germline V gene has CDR1 SGHNT and CDR2 YYREEE (reference sequence). The CDR3 is 15 residues long. CDR3 DNA: TGTGCCAGCAGCCCGACAGGGAGTGATAATTCACCCCTCCACTTT. Its protein product is CASSPTGSDNSPLHF.

The chain combines TRBV27 with TRBJ2-1; 11 bases line up with TRBD2. Per germline, CDR1 MNHEY and CDR2 SMNVEV (reference sequence). The CDR3 has 14 residues. With V trimmed by 3 bases and J by 5 bases, 0 bases remained unmatched. The CDR3 reads CASSFSGGDNEQFF. DNA for the CDR3: TGTGCCAGCAGTTTTAGCGGGGGGGACAATGAGCAGTTCTTC.

The CDR3 DNA sequence: TGTGCCAGCAGCTTATTCGGGACAGGGGAAAGTGAAAAACTGTTTTTT. Its protein is CASSLFGTGESEKLFF. The chain recombines TRBV7-9 with TRBJ1-4; 10 bases line up with TRBD1. V shed 2 bases, J shed 7 bases, and the junction held 7 bases outside the gene matches. The germline CDR1 and CDR2 sequences are SEHNR and FQNEAQ (reference sequence). CDR3 length: 16 amino acids.

The genes are TRBV6-5 and TRBJ1-6; TRBD1 might be the D (6 bases). Germline CDR1 reads MNHEY; CDR2 reads SVGAGI. The CDR3 covers 14 residues. V was pared by 6 bases and J by 5 bases, with 11 bases between. The CDR3 DNA reads TGTGCCAGCAGGGGACACCAGGATAATTCACCCCTCCACTTT. It is translated as CASRGHQDNSPLHF.

Note on this clone: The junction and the germline gene differ at one end; a read error may be behind it. V usage is TRBV2 and J usage is TRBJ2-7, with D possibly matching TRBD1 (5 bases). CDR3 size: 12 residues. Germline V gene data show CDR1 as SNHLY and CDR2 as FYNNEI. The CDR3 DNA reads TGTGCCAGCAGGGAAGACAGATACGAGCAGTACTTC. Translation: CASREDRYEQYF.

The rearrangement joins TRBV10-3 to TRBJ1-1; unclear D gene. This CDR3 comprises 14 residues. V was cut by 1 base and J by 0 bases, with 6 bases left in between. Germline lookup yields CDR1 ENHRY and CDR2 SYGVKD. The CDR3 DNA sequence: TGTGCCATCAGTGAGTGGGGAGTGAACACTGAAGCTTTCTTT. Translated, it gives CAISEWGVNTEAFF.

CDR3 protein: CASSLGATSNQPQHF. The CDR3 nucleotides are TGTGCCAGCAGCTTGGGGGCCACTAGCAATCAGCCCCAGCATTTT. The chain couples TRBV7-2 to TRBJ1-5, with a weak D call TRBD1 (6 bases). The CDR3 runs 15 residues. From germline, CDR1 is SGHTA and CDR2 FQGNSA. V was clipped by 3 bases and J by 0 bases, with 9 bases between them.

The rearrangement joins TRBV7-9 to TRBJ2-3, with a weak D call TRBD2 (7 bases). CDR1 is SEHNR and CDR2 is FQNEAQ in the germline V gene (reference sequence). V was shortened by 1 base and J by 3 bases, with 14 bases between the two germline ends. The CDR3 runs to 16 residues. CDR3 in amino acids: CASSLGLGGRTDTQYF. In DNA, the CDR3 is TGTGCCAGCAGCTTAGGATTGGGGGGGCGGACAGATACGCAGTATTTT. Full variable domain (remainder filled in from reference TRBV7-9 and TRBJ2-3): DTGVSQNPRHKITKRGQNVTFRCDPISEHNRLYWYRQTLGQGPEFLTYFQNEAQLEKSRLLSDRFSAERPKGSFSTLEIQRTEQGDSAMYLCASSLGLGGRTDTQYFGPGTRLTVL.

This chain uses TRBV2 with TRBJ2-5; 10 bases map to TRBD1. V trimming: 6 bases; J trimming: 5 bases; junction bases outside the gene matches: 6. The CDR3 is made up of 14 amino acids. From germline, CDR1 is SNHLY and CDR2 FYNNEI. The CDR3 protein is CASRLGTGAETQYF. The CDR3 region has the DNA TGTGCCAGCAGATTGGGGACAGGGGCCGAGACCCAGTACTTC.

The V and J genes are TRBV27 and TRBJ1-2; possibly TRBD1 for D (6 bases). This CDR3 comprises 15 residues. V lost 4 bases to trimming and J lost 8 bases, with 20 bases between them. CDR1 MNHEY and CDR2 SMNVEV come from the germline V gene (reference sequence). CDR3 in DNA: TGTGCCAGCAGTTCGACACTGAGGGGGTTCGGGGGCTACACCTTC. This encodes CASSSTLRGFGGYTF.